This TCR beta chain was recorded in a study of cytomegalovirus exposure and HLA in healthy donors (dated by TCRdb to 2016 to 2017). Regarding the research as a whole: According to an earlier analysis of several hundred of the donors, about 179 million T cells yielded over 90 million unique TCR beta sequences and about 300 Gb of sequence data. An early release that covered some 630 HLA-typed donors contained approximately 300 gigabases of sequencing data and 75 million to 100 million unique TCR sequences. Of the 300 to 450 genotyped donors, about 84% fell in the genetic ancestry cluster associated with self-reported Caucasian donors. The aim of the study was to test whether cataloging public T cell receptors could identify signatures of past pathogen exposure. The study profiled the T cell repertoires of 500 to 800 subjects by immunosequencing and related them to cytomegalovirus serostatus. A separate validation cohort of more than 100 different subjects was used in addition to the approximately 700-subject first cohort. High-throughput TCR immunosequencing, statistical association of individual TCRs with disease status, and machine learning were combined to predict cytomegalovirus infection status. A later analysis re-analyzed previously published TCR beta repertoires from 666 donors and added high-resolution HLA genotyping to study TCR occurrence patterns. Rather than using new phenotypic data, the later analysis identified candidate immune exposures from TCR beta sequences and from how often those sequences occurred across donors. An earlier analysis of 500 to 750 of the donors applied high-throughput TCR beta sequencing to assess whether each TCR beta V gene segment acted as functional or pseudogenic. Donor age, sex, ethnicity and CMV serostatus were compiled alongside the repertoire data. Genome-wide SNP genotypes for about 65% of the roughly 700 donors were used in a later genetic analysis, which treated that subset as a discovery cohort. All discovery cohort repertoires had been generated on a single sequencing platform. HLA typing covered class I and class II loci at four-digit resolution. Typing coverage varied by locus: 629-630 donors for A, B, C, DRB1 and DQB1; approximately 520 for DQA1; more than 600 for DPA1; 400 to 480 for DPB1. Roughly five DR-DQ haplotypes were handled as single units for association and clustering, since linkage in the cohort was strong. Among around 400 genotyped donors of the cohort, an average of around 240,000 unique TCR beta nucleotide sequences were sequenced per donor, roughly 18% of them non-productive.

The library was produced with the immunoSEQ multiplex PCR assay. The multiplex PCR relied on a mix of 60 forward primers for TCR Vbeta segments and 13 reverse primers for TCR Jbeta segments. Amplification of the CDR3 region of rearranged TCR beta genes was performed with a multiplex PCR assay on genomic DNA. The Illumina HiSeq System was used to sequence the amplified TCR beta libraries as 87-base-pair reads. As for the original processing: A later analysis tallied 80 million to 95 million unique TCR beta chains across the 666 repertoires, and approximately 12 million of those chains were shared by two or more donors. Raw reads were error-corrected and collapsed into unique sequences with a nearest-neighbor algorithm that merged closely related sequences to remove PCR and sequencing errors. V, D and J gene segments were assigned by aligning CDR3 sequences to IMGT reference sequences. For a sequence to be retained, at least a six-nucleotide match to both a V gene segment and a J gene segment was required. A rearrangement was called productive if the CDR3 had no stop codons and remained in frame with V and J, and every other rearrangement was called non-productive. CDR3 was defined by IMGT convention, running from the second conserved V-encoded cysteine to the conserved J-encoded phenylalanine. In an earlier analysis of more than 550 of the donors, sequences lacking an unambiguous match to a single V gene segment were excluded. An earlier analysis of about 600 of the donors called V segments functional above 56.7% productive rearrangements and segregating when the between-donor standard deviation exceeded 5%. A statistical classification framework was built to diagnose cytomegalovirus status from the catalog of TCR beta chain sequences. V and J gene assignment, in a later analysis, came from comparing TCR nucleotide sequences with IMGT/GENE-DB human TR gene sequences. The TCRdist pipeline was used in a later analysis to assign CDR3 sequences and most-parsimonious VDJ recombination scenarios. In a later analysis, every TCR beta chain was defined by the combination of its CDR3 amino acid sequence and its V-gene family, and reads without a unique V-gene family were dropped. A later analysis removed 450 to 600 highly shared, low-generation-probability nucleotide sequences to deal with suspected cross-contamination and a sequencing artifact. A later analysis calculated a clonal expansion index for each public chain from normalized within-repertoire ranks of inferred template counts. In a later analysis, generation probabilities were computed with a VDJ recombination model fitted to out-of-frame rearrangements, and the resulting probabilities were checked against IGoR. Hypergeometric tests were used in a later analysis to score TCR-TCR, TCR-HLA and TCR-CMV co-occurrence, with a repertoire-size bias correction applied to the TCR pairs. False discovery rates were estimated in a later analysis by permuting HLA or CMV assignments 20 times. A later analysis grouped co-occurring TCRs with DBSCAN, adding TCRdist sequence similarity when clustering within HLA-allele-positive subsets. For co-occurrence clustering, repertoires with fewer than 30,000 or more than 120,000 public chains were excluded, along with about five repertoires with anomalous nucleotide sharing. As stored in TCRdb, this immuneACCESS dataset retains in-frame rearrangements with V and J assigned. A fraction of the clones does not appear; measured against another copy, unresolved V genes explain less than half of the discrepancy, and the remainder lacks a known reason. V, J and clone size are taken as reported in that table, and D and trimming were inferred from the DNA itself. A total of 150,000 to 200,000 clones appear in this sample, roughly 86% of them only once. More than 1.5% of the sample is in the top ten clones.

This clone appeared a single time. The antigen it recognizes is unknown. It has no much larger one-base neighbor in the sample; base qualities were not kept. The cohort consisted of hundreds of healthy bone marrow donors. Cohort members were all nominally healthy when sampled, although unrecorded immune exposures were likely present. The donor was CMV seronegative and belonged to the group of under 400 seronegative cohort members. Each donor provided a peripheral blood sample, and peripheral blood mononuclear cells were used for TCR beta sequencing. Genomic DNA extraction from the blood cell samples was performed with the Qiagen DNeasy Blood Extraction Kit. Results the study describes overall, beyond this receptor: The classifier was reported to diagnose cytomegalovirus status with high specificity and sensitivity in both the original cohort and the validation cohort. An earlier analysis of 587 of the donors showed that most TCR beta V segments appeared in productive rearrangements either about 90% or about 30% of the time, which broadly matched IMGT annotations. A cluster of highly shared sequence variants was judged likely to be a technical artifact of the sequencing pipeline. The only immune exposure information available for the cohort was CMV serostatus. Most CMV-associated TCR beta chains appeared to be HLA-restricted in a later analysis, and the HLA associations seemed to be driven largely by CMV exposure. According to a later genetic analysis, donors in an Asian-associated ancestry cluster had fewer N-insertions in productive TCRs than the approximately 670-donor mean. In a later analysis, TCR association rates were found to vary across HLA loci, with the most associated TCRs seen for DRB1 alleles and the fewest for HLA-C alleles. A total of 164 TCR beta chains were listed by the study as associated with cytomegalovirus. The earlier analysis of fewer than 750 of the donors excluded 15 to 20 rarely observed V segments, including chromosome 9 orphons, because counts were too low. Presence/absence analyses assumed roughly uniform sequencing depth across donors, an assumption that may not hold. Because some donors lacked HLA typing at each locus, the association tests relied only on the typed subset. In this cohort, only TCR beta chains were sequenced, and detectable features were limited by the absence of alpha or paired-chain data. An association between a missense DCLRE1C variant and V-gene and J-gene trimming of TCR beta chains was found in a later genetic analysis and replicated in an independent cohort. The authors suggested that the approach could potentially be extended to other disease states and immunological phenotypes. In vitro tests confirmed that a few of the cytomegalovirus-associated TCR beta chains recognize cytomegalovirus antigens. A later analysis associated 16,951 TCR beta sequences with specific HLA alleles at a false discovery rate of 0.05. A further reported finding was that TCR beta sequences accurately predicted the HLA-A and HLA-B alleles for most subjects in the first cohort. Linkage disequilibrium might explain the correlated functional status among segregating V segments, but an unknown experimental factor could not be excluded. When HLA alleles, especially DR and DQ, strongly co-occurred, attributing TCR associations to individual alleles was difficult. According to a later analysis, parvovirus B19, influenza, CMV and Epstein-Barr virus appeared linked to several top co-occurrence clusters. While some public TCRs were present in many individuals, most TCR sequences turned up only very rarely across donors. Compared with equally common non-associated chains, HLA-associated TCR beta chains in a later analysis were more clonally expanded and had lower generation probabilities.

The receptor was derived from a woman aged 18 to 35 in good health and CMV-seronegative. The sequencing sample was made of PBMCs.

Here the CDR3 is given as CASSDFGGGNQPQHF. The DNA sequence reads TGTGCCAGCAGTGATTTCGGCGGTGGCAATCAGCCCCAGCATTTT. The chain was built from TRBV6-1 and TRBJ1-5; the D gene assignment is ambiguous. The V and J ends are trimmed by 3 bases and 2 bases, leaving 11 bases between them. The CDR3 holds 15 amino acids from the cysteine to the phenylalanine. Solely the CDR3 DNA is kept, with 45 bases framed from the first base. CDR1 is given as MNHNS and CDR2 as SASEGT, both from the germline V gene.